This T cell receptor (beta chain) appears in the sequencing data of a study of T cell responses to AZD1222 COVID-19 vaccine. Study-level findings and limits: Most donors were white British, females outnumbered males, and clonal diversity was possibly underestimated. Among AZD1222 vaccinees, only 5 to 7 were seropositive at baseline. Of spike-specific TCRs, nearly half reportedly target regions left unmutated in variants. Spike-specific TCR breadth and depth both grew after two AZD1222 doses.

This clone was found a few times. Its target is unknown. V shed 4 bases and J 8 bases; nucleotides not matched to a gene: 13. Per the germline V gene, CDR1 is SGHNT and CDR2 is YYREEE (reference sequence). The CDR3 is made up of 15 amino acids. The assay was immunoSEQ multiplex PCR, and TCRdb's table has in-frame clones only and misses some. This table holds 55,000 to 80,000 clones, around 84% found once. This sample comprised peripheral blood, obtained on day 0 of AZD1222 vaccination. The clonotype comes from an adult in good health. The chain has TRBV5-4 and TRBJ1-2; the match to TRBD1 covers 8 bases. The CDR3 is CASSPDPDRVGGYTF. CDR3 sequence (DNA): TGTGCCAGCAGCCCGGACCCGGACAGGGTGGGGGGCTACACCTTC. Full variable domain (remainder filled in from reference TRBV5-4 and TRBJ1-2): ETGVTQSPTHLIKTRGQQVTLRCSSQSGHNTVSWYQQALGQGPQFIFQYYREEENGRGNFPPRFSGLQFPNYSSELNVNALELDDSALYLCASSPDPDRVGGYTFGSGTRLTVV.